Included here is one TCR beta chain sequence, with context. The data were taken from a study of blood T cell repertoires in COVID-19. The repertoire was sequenced with immunoSEQ multiplex PCR; TCRdb's copy has only in-frame clones and lacks some. The sample contains fewer than 120,000 clones, over 75% of which appear only once. The sequence was obtained from a woman of 80 years or more with active or convalescent COVID-19. The specimen was peripheral blood.

The CDR3: CSASTLAVETQYF. The CDR3, as DNA: TGCAGTGCTAGTACTCTAGCGGTGGAGACCCAGTACTTC. V and J are TRBV20-1 and TRBJ2-5, with 7 positions matching TRBD2. Trimming removed 3 bases from V and 5 bases from J; junction bases left unmatched: 6. CDR1 DFQATT and CDR2 SNEGSKA come from the germline V gene (reference sequence). This CDR3 contains 13 residues.